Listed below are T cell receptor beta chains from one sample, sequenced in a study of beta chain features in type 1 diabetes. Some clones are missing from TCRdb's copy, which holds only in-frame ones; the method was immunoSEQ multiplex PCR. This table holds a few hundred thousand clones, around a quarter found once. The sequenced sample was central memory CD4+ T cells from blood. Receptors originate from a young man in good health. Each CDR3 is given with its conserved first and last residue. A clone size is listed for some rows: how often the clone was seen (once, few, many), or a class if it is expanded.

CASSLVSAASTDTQYF,TRBJ2-3,TRBV5-1,16,NA
CASSLTGGLETQYF,TRBJ2-5,TRBV5-1,14,NA
CASSLALETQYF,TRBJ2-5,TRBV7-2,12,NA
CSVGATRSYEQYF,TRBJ2-7,TRBV29-1,13,few
CASSLGGSAGELFF,TRBJ2-2,TRBV7-2,14,few
CAWTSTGPSLSYEQYF,TRBJ2-7,TRBV30,16,few
CASSYGQRNEQFF,TRBJ2-1,TRBV6-5,13,many
CASSREKTTDTQYF,TRBJ2-3,TRBV25-1,14,NA
CASSYGDTQYF,TRBJ2-3,TRBV6-6,11,few
CASSRGTGGDGETQYF,TRBJ2-5,TRBV5-1,16,NA
CAWTQTRTYGYTF,TRBJ1-2,TRBV30,13,NA
CASSQVSSEELFF,TRBJ2-2,TRBV4-2,13,few
CSVGGGPGQPQHF,TRBJ1-5,TRBV29-1,13,NA
CASSAPQQYF,TRBJ2-7,TRBV6-1,10,NA
CAWSRGSSDTQYF,TRBJ2-3,TRBV30,13,few
CATSGDGTLETQYF,TRBJ2-5,TRBV15,14,few
CASSIDPSRYNEQFF,TRBJ2-1,TRBV19,15,few
CAWSPFGRAYEQYF,TRBJ2-7,TRBV30,14,NA
CASSFLGLAGSQETQYF,TRBJ2-5,TRBV5-1,17,NA
CASSFGTSGEGREETQYF,TRBJ2-5,TRBV7-9,18,few
CSALGTRNTGELFF,TRBJ2-2,TRBV29-1,14,NA
CASSKRQGNNSPLHF,TRBJ1-6,TRBV7-8,15,NA
CAWSPRDNTEAFF,TRBJ1-1,TRBV30,13,few
CASSLRFSADTQYF,TRBJ2-3,TRBV28,14,NA
CASSTEGPQHF,TRBJ1-5,TRBV19,11,many
CASSLGSGRPPNEQFF,TRBJ2-1,TRBV5-4,16,NA
CASRDNTEAFF,TRBJ1-1,TRBV25-1,11,NA
CASSFYQGNPTF,TRBJ1-2,TRBV7-8,12,NA
CASSGTGHYEQYF,TRBJ2-7,TRBV19,13,NA
CASGPGTPDSYEQYF,TRBJ2-7,TRBV12-5,15,NA
CAWTRPRGYNEQFF,TRBJ2-1,TRBV30,14,NA
CASSVNYEQYF,TRBJ2-7,TRBV25-1,11,few
CASGTDTEAFF,TRBJ1-1,TRBV10-3,11,few
CASSLEGIYEQYF,TRBJ2-7,TRBV5-1,13,many
CASSTRQGSYEQYF,TRBJ2-7,TRBV5-4,14,NA
CASSGLAGGATGELFF,TRBJ2-2,TRBV7-2,16,few
CASSSTGGDTEAFF,TRBJ1-1,TRBV5-1,14,NA
CALQMVNTEAFF,TRBJ1-1,TRBV30,12,NA
CASRTNGQGKNEQFF,TRBJ2-1,TRBV6-1,15,NA
CASSFATGMNTEAFF,TRBJ1-1,TRBV5-1,15,NA
CASSLSREGQFF,TRBJ2-1,TRBV7-2,12,many
CSVVPGGGTQYF,TRBJ2-5,TRBV29-1,12,few
CASMTSLGNEQFF,TRBJ2-1,TRBV6-5,13,few
CASSRGETQYF,TRBJ2-5,TRBV7-6,11,few
CASSLVAGEGYEQYF,TRBJ2-7,TRBV27,15,few
CSVEVTAGNIQYF,TRBJ2-4,TRBV29-1,13,many